These 5 T cell receptor beta chains originate from one sample sequenced in a study of blood T cell repertoires in COVID-19. Profiled with immunoSEQ multiplex PCR; TCRdb holds only in-frame clones, not every one. The sample lists about 170,000 clones, roughly 86% seen once, with 3% to 4% in the top ten. Sequenced input: peripheral blood. These receptors were taken from a man between 65 and 85 years old with acute or convalescent COVID-19.

This sequence joins TRBV9 and TRBJ2-3; 9 positions agree with TRBD1. The trim removed 7 bases at V and 8 bases at J, leaving 8 bases unmatched. The CDR3 loop spans 13 amino acids. CDR1 is SGDLS, CDR2 YYNGEE, per germline. The CDR3 region has the DNA TGTGCCAGCTCTCTGACAGGGGGAAGTACGCAGTATTTT. Its translation is CASSLTGGSTQYF.

The chain uses TRBV19 and TRBJ1-2, with D maybe TRBD1 (5 bases). The germline gives CDR1 LNHDA, CDR2 SQIVND (reference sequence). The V gene lost 2 bases and the J gene lost 4 bases, with 17 bases spanning the gap. The CDR3 is 16 residues long. This CDR3 is CASSIIGAQWSYGYTF. The CDR3 DNA sequence: TGTGCCAGTAGTATAATAGGGGCACAGTGGAGCTATGGCTACACCTTC.

The chain joins TRBV27 to TRBJ2-3; D perhaps matches TRBD1 (6 bases). From germline, CDR1 is MNHEY and CDR2 SMNVEV (reference sequence). The CDR3 spans 14 residues. CDR3 in amino acids: CATLPQGYTDTQYF. DNA for the CDR3: TGTGCGACCCTCCCCCAGGGGTACACAGATACGCAGTATTTT.

The V gene is TRBV3-1 (or the pseudogene TRBV3-2), the J gene TRBJ2-1; 12 bases are a match to TRBD2. This CDR3 region has 18 residues. Unmatched junction bases numbered 12, after V lost 5 bases and J lost 4 bases. Per the germline V gene, CDR1 is LGHDT and CDR2 is YNNKEL (reference sequence). CDR3: CASSTKLPGLAGYNEQFF. The CDR3 nucleotides read TGTGCCAGCAGCACAAAACTGCCTGGACTAGCGGGGTACAATGAGCAGTTCTTC.

The chain couples TRBV28 to TRBJ1-5; 12 bases are shared with TRBD1. Germline trimming cut 10 bases from V and 8 bases from J; bases unmatched to any gene: 9. The germline V gene encodes CDR1 MDHEN and CDR2 SYDVKM. The CDR3 sequence is 14 residues long. The CDR3 region has the DNA TGTGCCATCTCCGGGACAGGGGGCGGGGAGCCCCAGCATTTT. This codes for CAISGTGGGEPQHF.